The source of this TCR beta chain is a study of blood T cell repertoires in COVID-19. The wider study: Some COVID-19 samples were acute and others convalescent; all came from the United States, Italy and Spain.

The CDR3 contains 12 residues. Trimming took off 5 bases at V and 5 bases at J, with 4 bases between the two ends. CDR1 is SGHTA and CDR2 is FQGTGA in the germline V gene. Original processing methods: Amplification from reference gene primers served as the basis for estimated nucleated cell counts. The data were produced by immunoSEQ multiplex PCR, yet TCRdb's version contains in-frame clones alone and is incomplete. That table furnishes V, J and clone size, whereas the DNA furnished D and trimming. The sample has roughly 200,000 clones, roughly 90% seen once. All enrollees were roughly 18 to 89 years old and from around 25 US areas. Cohorts were based on clinical histories the participants reported.

This sequence originates from a man between 18 and 29 years old with acute COVID-19. The rearrangement links TRBV7-3 to TRBJ1-6; D is unclear. The specimen was PBMCs or T cells enriched from blood (not recorded which). The CDR3 coding sequence is TGTGCCAGCAGCCCCAATAATTCACCCCTCCACTTT. It translates to CASSPNNSPLHF.